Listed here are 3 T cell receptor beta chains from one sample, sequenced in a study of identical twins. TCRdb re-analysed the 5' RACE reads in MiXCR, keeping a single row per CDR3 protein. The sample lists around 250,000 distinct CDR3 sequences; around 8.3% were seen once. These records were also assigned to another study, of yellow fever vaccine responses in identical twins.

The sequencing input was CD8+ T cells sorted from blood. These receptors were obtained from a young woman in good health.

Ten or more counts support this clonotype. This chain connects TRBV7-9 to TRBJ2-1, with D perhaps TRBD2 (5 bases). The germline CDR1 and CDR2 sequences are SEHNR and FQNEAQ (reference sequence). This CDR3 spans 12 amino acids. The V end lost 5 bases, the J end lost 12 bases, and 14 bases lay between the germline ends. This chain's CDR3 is CASSPQDWGQFF. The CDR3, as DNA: TGTGCCAGCAGCCCGCAGGACTGGGGGCAGTTCTTC.

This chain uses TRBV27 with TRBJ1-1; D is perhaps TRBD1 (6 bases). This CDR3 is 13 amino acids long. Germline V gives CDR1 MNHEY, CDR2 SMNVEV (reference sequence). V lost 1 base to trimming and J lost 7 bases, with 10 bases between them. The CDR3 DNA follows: TGTGCCAGCAGTTTATGGGCAGGGGATGAAGCTTTCTTT. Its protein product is CASSLWAGDEAFF.

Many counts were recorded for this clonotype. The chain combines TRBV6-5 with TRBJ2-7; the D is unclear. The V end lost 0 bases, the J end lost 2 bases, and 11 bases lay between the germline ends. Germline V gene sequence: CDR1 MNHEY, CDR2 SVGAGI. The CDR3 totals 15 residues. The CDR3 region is CASSYSGPGAYEQYF. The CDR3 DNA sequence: TGTGCCAGCAGTTACTCGGGCCCTGGGGCCTACGAGCAGTACTTC.